These T cell receptor beta chains were read from a single sample in a study of T-cell memory formation after mild COVID-19. MiXCR, run by TCRdb on the 5' RACE reads, gives a single entry per CDR3 protein. The table lists around 450,000 distinct CDR3 sequences, about 24% of them singletons. The sequencing input was PBMCs or a T cell subset sorted from them (not recorded which). The receptors derive from an adult woman who had mild COVID-19 (a few samples of this study predate the infection). Cell type and time point are not known. Each CDR3 is given without its conserved first and last residue.

V gene,J gene,CDR3 protein
TRBV12-3/TRBV12-4,TRBJ1-5,ASSAPGGGQPQH
TRBV7-9,TRBJ1-1,ASSLFGVTEAF
TRBV4-1,TRBJ2-3,ASSQRWVAEITDTQY
TRBV7-9,TRBJ1-5,ASSLVPGTAEGNQPQH
TRBV12-3/TRBV12-4,TRBJ1-3,ASSFRRNTIY
TRBV11-3,TRBJ2-7,ASSLYRSSYEQY
TRBV7-3,TRBJ2-3,ASSSSGPVFGTSGTDTQY
TRBV25-1,TRBJ2-3,ASSEKGPTTDTQY
TRBV29-1,TRBJ2-5,SVAQRLQETQY
TRBV11-2,TRBJ2-5,ASSFTKMGQKETQY
TRBV3-1,TRBJ1-2,ASSLGLANYGYT
TRBV20-1,TRBJ2-7,SARTSGGSAYEQY
TRBV18,TRBJ2-1,ASSSGSYEQF
TRBV19,TRBJ2-5,ASRASGGQETQY
TRBV2,TRBJ2-6,ASSVLESRLSGANVLT
TRBV20-1,TRBJ2-7,SARRDEQY
TRBV15,TRBJ1-5,ATSPGGAGNQPQH
TRBV4-3,TRBJ2-7,ASSASSVLDYEQY
TRBV12-3/TRBV12-4,TRBJ2-1,ASSAFTSSYNEQF
TRBV5-5,TRBJ1-2,ASSFGTGVGGYT
TRBV20-1,TRBJ2-1,SATTGGNEQF
TRBV13,TRBJ2-2,ASSPEGTSGRNTGELF
TRBV11-3,TRBJ2-1,ASSLEQRDEQF
TRBV6-1,TRBJ1-5,ASSEWTNQPQH
TRBV4-2,TRBJ2-3,ASSHRGEGPDTQY
TRBV7-3,TRBJ2-7,ASSLSHGRSYEQY
TRBV5-1,TRBJ1-1,ASSVFGGDTEAF
TRBV29-1,TRBJ2-3,SVNPAGSTDTQY
TRBV5-1,TRBJ2-1,ASSLDTGNSGNEQF
TRBV5-1,TRBJ1-2,ASSLGEFYGYT
TRBV30,TRBJ2-2,AWDVATGELF
TRBV7-9,TRBJ2-2,ASSTGAPRTGYPGELF
TRBV7-9,TRBJ2-5,ASSLVRGTQY
TRBV28,TRBJ1-5,ASSLQQGGYQPQH
TRBV3-1,TRBJ1-2,ASSPTSGGYT
TRBV7-8,TRBJ1-6,ASTETNNSPLH
TRBV6-5,TRBJ2-1,AAGGNYNEQF
TRBV29-1,TRBJ2-4,SAGTRGDTAKNIQY
TRBV30,TRBJ2-3,AWSYGGAQDTQY
TRBV7-6,TRBJ2-1,ASSSDLGNEQF
TRBV4-2,TRBJ2-7,ASSQDPSGELL
TRBV24-1,TRBJ1-1,ATSDSRDRGYTEAF
TRBV7-2,TRBJ2-1,ASSLGGRPYNEQF
TRBV7-9,TRBJ1-1,ASSLHRGDTEAF
TRBV9,TRBJ2-1,ASSAPGGPGQF
TRBV30,TRBJ1-5,AWSPFGTAPNQPQH
TRBV9,TRBJ1-6,ATGDNSPLH
TRBV11-2,TRBJ2-7,ASSLGTSGGRTYEQY
TRBV18,TRBJ2-7,ASSPGTGRFPYEQY
TRBV29-1,TRBJ2-5,SVGYGTSVQETQY
TRBV20-1,TRBJ1-5,SAREPLGGQGNQPQH
TRBV4-2,TRBJ2-1,ASSRTGTSHNEQF
TRBV7-9,TRBJ2-1,ASSLVSGLGDEQF
TRBV9,TRBJ2-7,ASSGRTGLGEQY
TRBV7-3,TRBJ2-1,ASSQSGLGNNEQF
TRBV6-2/TRBV6-3,TRBJ2-2,ASSLIPRELF
TRBV5-1,TRBJ2-2,ASSIRTGIRTGELF
TRBV3-1,TRBJ2-7,ASSGLGQGALYEQY
TRBV12-3/TRBV12-4,TRBJ2-7,ASRARGGSYEQY